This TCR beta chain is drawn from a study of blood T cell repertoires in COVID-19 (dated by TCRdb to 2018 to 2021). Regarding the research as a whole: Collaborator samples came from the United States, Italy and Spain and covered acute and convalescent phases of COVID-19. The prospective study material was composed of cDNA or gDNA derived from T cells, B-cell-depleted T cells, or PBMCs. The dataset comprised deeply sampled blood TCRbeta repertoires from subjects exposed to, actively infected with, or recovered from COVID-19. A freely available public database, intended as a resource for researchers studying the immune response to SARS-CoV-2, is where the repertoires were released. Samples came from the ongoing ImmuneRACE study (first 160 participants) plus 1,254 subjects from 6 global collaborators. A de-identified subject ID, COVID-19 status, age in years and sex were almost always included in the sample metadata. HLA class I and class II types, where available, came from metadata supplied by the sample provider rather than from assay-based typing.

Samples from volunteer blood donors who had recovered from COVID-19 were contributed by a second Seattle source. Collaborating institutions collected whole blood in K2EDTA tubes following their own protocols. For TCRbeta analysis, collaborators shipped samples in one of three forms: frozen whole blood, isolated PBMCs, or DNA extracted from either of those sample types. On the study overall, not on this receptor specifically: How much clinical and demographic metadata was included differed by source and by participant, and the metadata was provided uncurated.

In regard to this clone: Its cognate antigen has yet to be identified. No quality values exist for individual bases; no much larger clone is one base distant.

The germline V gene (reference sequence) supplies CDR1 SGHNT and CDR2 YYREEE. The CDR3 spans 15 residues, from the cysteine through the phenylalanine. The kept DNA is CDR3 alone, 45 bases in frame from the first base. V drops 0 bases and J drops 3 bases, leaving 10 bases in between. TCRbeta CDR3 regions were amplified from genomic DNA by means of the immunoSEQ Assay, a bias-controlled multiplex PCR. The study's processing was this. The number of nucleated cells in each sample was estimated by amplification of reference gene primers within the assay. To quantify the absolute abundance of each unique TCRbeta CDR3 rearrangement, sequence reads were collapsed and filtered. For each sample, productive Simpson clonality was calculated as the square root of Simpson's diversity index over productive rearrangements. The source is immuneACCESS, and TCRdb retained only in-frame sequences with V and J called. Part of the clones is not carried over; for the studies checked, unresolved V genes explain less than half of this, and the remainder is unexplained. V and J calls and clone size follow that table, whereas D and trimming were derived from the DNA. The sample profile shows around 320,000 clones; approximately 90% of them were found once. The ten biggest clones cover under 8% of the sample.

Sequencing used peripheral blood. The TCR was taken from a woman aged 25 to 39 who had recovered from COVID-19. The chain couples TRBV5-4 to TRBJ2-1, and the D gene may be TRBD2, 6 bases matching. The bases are TGTGCCAGCAGCTTGGAGCTAGCGAACTACAATGAGCAGTTCTTC. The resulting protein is CASSLELANYNEQFF.